This T cell receptor (beta chain) emerged from a study of tumor and adjacent non-tumor tissue in lung cancer (dated by TCRdb to about 2018). About the investigation overall: Of the cohort, 12 patients had adenocarcinoma, 2 had squamous cell carcinoma and 1 had small cell lung cancer. The approximately 15 enrolled patients, of whom approximately 10 were men and 5 were women, were aged about 30 to 80 years and were diagnosed with TNM stage I to III disease. The study compared bulk TCRbeta repertoires between lung tumor tissue and matched distant non-tumor lung tissue from about 14 lung cancer patients. In total, sequencing yielded 125,075,908 productive TCRbeta reads, which works out to an average of approximately 4.1 million reads per sample. TCRbeta CDR3 sequencing was performed on 30 to 35 paired specimens, with one tumor sample and one normal lung sample collected per patient. What the study reported, not specific to this receptor: Peripheral blood was not sequenced, so blood TCRbeta repertoires in these lung cancer patients were not examined. Only approximately 16 patients were included in the cohort, and the need for larger samples and more detailed clinical data was noted by the authors. TCR diversity was significantly higher in younger patients, and greater tumor TCR diversity was associated with shorter overall survival and shorter disease-free survival. Tumor tissue showed significantly greater TCR diversity (inverse Simpson) than normal lung tissue (around 450 vs 150, P = 0.0075, Mann-Whitney U test). The sequencing platform is not named in the methods, and unique molecular identifiers are not mentioned. The top 100 clones made up a significantly larger cumulative share of the repertoire in normal lung than in tumor tissue.

The library was produced with multiplex PCR. The sequencing machine was an Illumina HiSeq 2500. TCRbeta libraries were built by three rounds of nested PCR using primers (Table S4), following protocols modified from ARM-PCR. Before sequencing, PCR products of 200-500 bp were cut from the gel and purified using the QIAquick gel extraction kit. The paper's data handling went like this. Reads were cleaned with Trimmomatic, merged with FLASH into complete CDR3 sequences, and assigned to V(D)J germline segments with MiTCR. Clonal diversity was computed as the inverse Simpson's index with VDJtools. A read counted as productive if the sequence was in-frame and lacked a premature stop codon. TCRdb's own reprocessing of the public reads used fastp at Q25 and MiXCR and kept productive beta chains. Each CDR3 protein gets just one entry, which takes the most common genes and DNA from the rows behind it. TCRdb, not the original authors, processed these V and J calls. For this sample the table gives tens of thousands of distinct CDR3 sequences, of which about three fifths were detected only once. 20% to 25% of the sample lies in the top ten.

CDR1 and CDR2, per the germline V gene, are MGHRA and YSYEKL. Inclusive of the bounding cysteine and phenylalanine, the CDR3 is 16 residues long. Of all the DNA, just the CDR3 is kept, 48 bases in frame from base 1. RNA was extracted from bulk unsorted tissue and checked for quality with a NanoDrop ND-1000 and an Agilent 2100. Newly diagnosed lung cancer patients without prior chemotherapy who had been admitted for thoracic surgery in China between August and November 2014 were enrolled as donors. Patients who had received previous radiotherapy or chemotherapy, or who had another concurrent cancer, were excluded from the study. Surgical tissue pieces of roughly 1-2 cm3 were preserved in RNAlater solution and were kept at -80 degrees C until use. Remarks on this clonotype: Its antigen is currently not known. Germline is not matched at one junction end, which may reflect a read error.

Sequenced sample: lung tumor tissue. The rearranged segments are TRBV4-1 and TRBJ2-1, with 12 bases in between that match TRBD2. This TCR derives from a man aged 45 to 65 with non-small cell lung cancer. The sequenced DNA: TGCGCCACCAGCCCGAGGACTAGCGGGATGAACAATGAGCAGTTCTTC. Translation gives CATSPRTSGMNNEQFF.